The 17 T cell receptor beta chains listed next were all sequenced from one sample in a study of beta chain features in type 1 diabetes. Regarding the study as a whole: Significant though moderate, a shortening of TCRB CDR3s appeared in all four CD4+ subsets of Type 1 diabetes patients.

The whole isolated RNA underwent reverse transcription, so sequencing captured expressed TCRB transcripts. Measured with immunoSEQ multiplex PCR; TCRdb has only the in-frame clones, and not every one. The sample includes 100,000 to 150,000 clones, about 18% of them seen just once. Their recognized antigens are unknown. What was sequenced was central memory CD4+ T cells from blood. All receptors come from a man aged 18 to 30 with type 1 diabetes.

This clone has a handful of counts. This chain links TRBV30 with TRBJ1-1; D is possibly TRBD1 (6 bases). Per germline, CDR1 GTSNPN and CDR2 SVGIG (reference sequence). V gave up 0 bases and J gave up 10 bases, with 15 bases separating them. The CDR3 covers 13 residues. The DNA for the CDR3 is TGTGCCTGGAGTGTGGGGAGCAGGGGTGGAGCTTTCTTT. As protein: CAWSVGSRGGAFF.

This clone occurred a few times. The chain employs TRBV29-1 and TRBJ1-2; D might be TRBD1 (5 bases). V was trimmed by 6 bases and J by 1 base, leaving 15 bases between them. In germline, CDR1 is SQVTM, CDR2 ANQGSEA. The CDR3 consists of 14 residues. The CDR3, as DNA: TGCAGCGTAGCCCGGGACGGCTTTAACTATGGCTACACCTTC. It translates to CSVARDGFNYGYTF.

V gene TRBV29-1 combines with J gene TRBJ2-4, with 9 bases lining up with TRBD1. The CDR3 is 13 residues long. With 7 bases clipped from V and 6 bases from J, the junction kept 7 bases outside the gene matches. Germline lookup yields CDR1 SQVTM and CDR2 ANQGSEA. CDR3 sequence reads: CSAMGQGLNIQYF. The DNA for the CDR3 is TGCAGCGCTATGGGACAGGGTCTAAACATTCAGTACTTC.

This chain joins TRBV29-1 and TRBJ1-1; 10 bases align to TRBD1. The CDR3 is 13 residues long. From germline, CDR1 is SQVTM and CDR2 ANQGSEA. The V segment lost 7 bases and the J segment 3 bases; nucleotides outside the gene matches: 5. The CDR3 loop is CSASGTGDTEAFF. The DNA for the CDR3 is TGCAGCGCGTCTGGGACAGGGGACACTGAAGCTTTCTTT. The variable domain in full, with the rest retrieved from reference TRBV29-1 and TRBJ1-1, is SAVISQKPSRDICQRGTSLTIQCQVDSQVTMMFWYRQQPGQSLTLIATANQGSEATYESGFVIDKFPISRPNLTFSTLTVSNMSPEDSSIYLCSASGTGDTEAFFGQGTRLTVV.

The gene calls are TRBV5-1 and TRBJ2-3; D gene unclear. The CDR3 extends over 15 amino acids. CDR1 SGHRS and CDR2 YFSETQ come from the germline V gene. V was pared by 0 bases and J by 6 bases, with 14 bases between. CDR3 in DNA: TGCGCCAGCAGCTTGGGGGCGGCCACAGCGGATACGCAGTATTTT. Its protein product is CASSLGAATADTQYF. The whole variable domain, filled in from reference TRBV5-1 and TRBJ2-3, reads KAGVTQTPRYLIKTRGQQVTLSCSPISGHRSVSWYQQTPGQGLQFLFEYFSETQRNKGNFPGRFSGRQFSNSRSEMNVSTLELGDSALYLCASSLGAATADTQYFGPGTRLTVL.

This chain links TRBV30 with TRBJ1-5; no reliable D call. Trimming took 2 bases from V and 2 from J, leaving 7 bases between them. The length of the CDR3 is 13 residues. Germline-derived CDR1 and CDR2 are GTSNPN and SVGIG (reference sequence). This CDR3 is CAWSIGRNQPQHF. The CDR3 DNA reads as TGTGCCTGGAGTATCGGGCGCAATCAGCCCCAGCATTTT.

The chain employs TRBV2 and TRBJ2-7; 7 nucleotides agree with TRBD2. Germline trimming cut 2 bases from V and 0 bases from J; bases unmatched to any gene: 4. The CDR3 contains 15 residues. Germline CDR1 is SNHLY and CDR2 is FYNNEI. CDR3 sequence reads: CASSESGTTSYEQYF. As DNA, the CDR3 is TGTGCCAGCAGTGAATCAGGGACTACCTCCTACGAGCAGTACTTC.

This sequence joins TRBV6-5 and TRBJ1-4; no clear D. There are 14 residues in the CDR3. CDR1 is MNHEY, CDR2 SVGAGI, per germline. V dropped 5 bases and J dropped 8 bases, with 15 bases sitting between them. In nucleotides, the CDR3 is TGTGCCAGCAGTCGGACCTCTGGGCGAGAAAAACTGTTTTTT. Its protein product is CASSRTSGREKLFF.

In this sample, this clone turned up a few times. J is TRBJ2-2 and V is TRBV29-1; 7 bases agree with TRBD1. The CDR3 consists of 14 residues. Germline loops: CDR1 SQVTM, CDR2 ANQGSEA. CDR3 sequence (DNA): TGCAGGGCCGCAGGGGGTAAGGACACCGGGGAGCTGTTTTTT. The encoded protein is CRAAGGKDTGELFF.

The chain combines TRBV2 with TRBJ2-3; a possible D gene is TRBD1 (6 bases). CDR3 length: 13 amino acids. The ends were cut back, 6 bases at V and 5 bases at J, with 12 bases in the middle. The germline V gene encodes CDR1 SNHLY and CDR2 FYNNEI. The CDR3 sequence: CASSSQGGDTQYF. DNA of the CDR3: TGTGCCAGCAGCAGTCAAGGGGGAGATACGCAGTATTTT. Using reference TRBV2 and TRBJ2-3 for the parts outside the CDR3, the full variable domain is EPEVTQTPSHQVTQMGQEVILRCVPISNHLYFYWYRQILGQKVEFLVSFYNNEISEKSEIFDDQFSVERPDGSNFTLKIRSTKLEDSAMYFCASSSQGGDTQYFGPGTRLTVL.

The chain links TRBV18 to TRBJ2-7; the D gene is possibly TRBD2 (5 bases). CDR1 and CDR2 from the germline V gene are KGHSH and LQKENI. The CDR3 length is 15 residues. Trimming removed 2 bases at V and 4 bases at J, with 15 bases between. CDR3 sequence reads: CASSPSPSPGYEQYF. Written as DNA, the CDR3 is TGTGCCAGCTCACCATCGCCCAGTCCGGGGTACGAGCAGTACTTC.

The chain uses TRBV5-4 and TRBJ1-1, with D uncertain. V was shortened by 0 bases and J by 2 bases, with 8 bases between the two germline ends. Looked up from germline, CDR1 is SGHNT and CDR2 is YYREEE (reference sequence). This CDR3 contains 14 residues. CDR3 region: CASSLEWANTEAFF. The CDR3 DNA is TGTGCCAGCAGCTTGGAGTGGGCCAACACTGAAGCTTTCTTT.

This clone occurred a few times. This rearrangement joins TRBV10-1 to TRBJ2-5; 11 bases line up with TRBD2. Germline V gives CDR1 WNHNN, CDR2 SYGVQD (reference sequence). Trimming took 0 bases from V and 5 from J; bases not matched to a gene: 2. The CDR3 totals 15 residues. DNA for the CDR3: TGCGCCAGCAGTGAGTCGACTAGCGGGATTGAGACCCAGTACTTC. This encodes CASSESTSGIETQYF.

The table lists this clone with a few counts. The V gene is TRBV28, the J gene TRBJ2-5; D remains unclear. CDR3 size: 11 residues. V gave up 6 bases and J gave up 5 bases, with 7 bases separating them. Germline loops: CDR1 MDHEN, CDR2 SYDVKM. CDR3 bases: TGTGCCAGCAGATTTGGGGAGACCCAGTACTTC. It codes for CASRFGETQYF.

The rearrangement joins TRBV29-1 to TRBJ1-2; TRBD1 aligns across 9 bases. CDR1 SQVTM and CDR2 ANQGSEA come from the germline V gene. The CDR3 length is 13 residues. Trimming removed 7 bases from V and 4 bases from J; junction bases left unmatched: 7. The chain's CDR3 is CSAGTGTSYGYTF. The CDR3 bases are TGCAGCGCCGGGACAGGGACTAGCTATGGCTACACCTTC.

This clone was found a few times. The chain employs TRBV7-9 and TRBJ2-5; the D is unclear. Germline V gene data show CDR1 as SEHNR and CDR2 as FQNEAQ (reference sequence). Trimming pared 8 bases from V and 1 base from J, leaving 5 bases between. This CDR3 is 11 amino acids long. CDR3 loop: CASGSQETQYF. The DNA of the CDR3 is TGTGCCAGCGGCTCCCAAGAGACCCAGTACTTC.

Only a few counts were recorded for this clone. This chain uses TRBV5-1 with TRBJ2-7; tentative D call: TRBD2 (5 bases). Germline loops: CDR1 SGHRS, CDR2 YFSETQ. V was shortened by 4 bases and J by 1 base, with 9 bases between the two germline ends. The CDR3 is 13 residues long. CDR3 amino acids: CASSRSGSYEQYF. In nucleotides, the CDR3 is TGCGCCAGCAGCAGGAGCGGATCCTACGAGCAGTACTTC.